A single sample is the source of the 13 T cell receptor beta chains below, sequenced in a study of OX40 agonist ivuxolimab in advanced cancers. Using immunoSEQ multiplex PCR, the repertoire was profiled, and TCRdb retains in-frame clones only, with some absent. The profile shows more than 50,000 clones, about 85% of them singletons. Specimen: CD4+ or CD8+ T cells sorted from blood, collected in a trial of the OX40 agonist ivuxolimab. These receptors were obtained from an adult with an advanced solid tumor such as melanoma, head and neck, liver or kidney cancer.

A few counts support this clone. V gene TRBV13 combines with J gene TRBJ1-1, with D unclear. The CDR3 has 15 residues. The V and J ends lost 5 bases and 0 bases respectively, with 13 bases between them. Germline CDR1 reads PRHDT; CDR2 reads FYEKMQ (reference sequence). DNA of the CDR3: TGTGCCAGCAGCCCAAGGATATCCATGAACACTGAAGCTTTCTTT. This sequence encodes CASSPRISMNTEAFF. The whole variable domain, filled in from reference TRBV13 and TRBJ1-1, reads AAGVIQSPRHLIKEKRETATLKCYPIPRHDTVYWYQQGPGQDPQFLISFYEKMQSDKGSIPDRFSAQQFSDYHSELNMSSLELGDSALYFCASSPRISMNTEAFFGQGTRLTVV.

The chain combines TRBV5-1 with TRBJ2-3; 10 bases fit TRBD1. Germline loops: CDR1 SGHRS, CDR2 YFSETQ. V was clipped by 0 bases and J by 5 bases; unmatched bases: 3. The CDR3 runs to 15 residues. The CDR3 reads CASSLGQGAEDTQYF. Here the CDR3 DNA reads TGCGCCAGCAGCTTGGGACAGGGGGCGGAAGATACGCAGTATTTT.

The chain recombines TRBV13 with TRBJ2-1, with 7 bases fitting TRBD2. The CDR3 is 17 amino acids. With V trimmed by 5 bases and J by 2 bases, 12 bases remained unmatched. Per germline, CDR1 PRHDT and CDR2 FYEKMQ (reference sequence). This chain's CDR3 is CASSQVSGRGTYNEQFF. CDR3 nucleotides: TGTGCCAGCAGCCAAGTCAGTGGGAGGGGCACCTACAATGAGCAGTTCTTC.

The chain combines TRBV18 with TRBJ2-5, with 10 bases matching TRBD2. Unmatched junction bases numbered 6, after V lost 0 bases and J lost 5 bases. This CDR3 region has 16 residues. CDR1 is KGHSH and CDR2 is LQKENI in the germline V gene. The DNA of the CDR3 is TGTGCCAGCTCACCACCTAGCGGGAGGATTAGCGAGACCCAGTACTTC. Encoded protein: CASSPPSGRISETQYF.

The chain couples TRBV4-1 to TRBJ2-2; D unresolved. Trimming removed 0 bases from V and 6 bases from J, with 14 bases in between. This CDR3 region has 16 residues. Germline V gene sequence: CDR1 MGHRA, CDR2 YSYEKL. The CDR3: CASSQEPLPRPGELFF. CDR3 bases: TGCGCCAGCAGCCAAGAACCGCTACCTCGTCCCGGGGAGCTGTTTTTT.

The chain joins TRBV19 to TRBJ2-1, with D perhaps TRBD2 (6 bases). There are 13 residues in the CDR3. Germline V CDR1 and CDR2: LNHDA, SQIVND (reference sequence). Trimming removed 1 base from V and 10 bases from J, with 11 bases in between. The CDR3, as DNA: TGTGCCAGTAGTATAGTCCTAGCGTCAGAGCAGTTCTTC. Encoded protein: CASSIVLASEQFF.

The chain has TRBV19 and TRBJ1-4; maybe TRBD1 (5 bases). CDR3 size: 13 residues. The V end was cut by 0 bases, the J end by 11 bases, with 10 bases between. CDR1 and CDR2 from the germline V gene are LNHDA and SQIVND (reference sequence). The CDR3 region has the DNA TGTGCCAGTAGTATAGATTGGGGGGGGAAACTGTTTTTT. It codes for CASSIDWGGKLFF.

The chain joins TRBV5-1 to TRBJ2-7; 7 bases are a match to TRBD1. Germline lookup yields CDR1 SGHRS and CDR2 YFSETQ. The ends lost 6 bases at V and 1 base at J; junction bases unmatched: 7. CDR3 length: 14 amino acids. The CDR3 here is CASKVATGSYEQYF. The CDR3 nucleotides read TGCGCCAGCAAAGTGGCGACAGGGTCCTACGAGCAGTACTTC.

The chain has TRBV14 and TRBJ2-1; D is unclear. The CDR3 runs to 12 residues. From germline, CDR1 is SGHDN and CDR2 FVKESK. Deletions cut 0 bases from V and 8 bases from J, with 5 bases between. CDR3 coding DNA: TGTGCCAGCAGCCAAGATAGGCATGAGCAGTTCTTC. Translating it yields CASSQDRHEQFF.

This chain links TRBV28 with TRBJ1-2; the D is unclear. Trimming cost V 4 bases and J 5 bases, with 11 bases left between them. The CDR3 consists of 13 residues. Germline CDR1 MDHEN, CDR2 SYDVKM. Here the CDR3 DNA reads TGTGCCAGCAGTTCCTTATTCGTTTATGGCTACACCTTC. Protein sequence: CASSSLFVYGYTF.

The chain links TRBV10-3 to TRBJ2-1, with a tentative D call TRBD1 (6 bases). The CDR3 sequence is 15 residues long. V lost 4 bases, J lost 7 bases, and 17 bases lay in between. Germline V gene sequence: CDR1 ENHRY, CDR2 SYGVKD. CDR3 amino acids: CAISVRGTVGNEQFF. CDR3 DNA: TGTGCCATCAGTGTAAGGGGGACGGTTGGGAATGAGCAGTTCTTC.

The chain has TRBV28 and TRBJ2-1; the D call may be TRBD1 or TRBD2 (6 bases each). Trimming took off 5 bases at V and 10 bases at J, with 15 bases between the two ends. The CDR3 is 13 amino acids. CDR1 and CDR2 (germline): MDHEN, SYDVKM. The DNA for the CDR3 is TGTGCCAGCAGTCGCGGGAACAGGGCGGAGCAGTTCTTC. Its protein product is CASSRGNRAEQFF.

This clone was detected only a few times. The chain links TRBV6-6 to TRBJ1-2, with D perhaps matching TRBD1 (5 bases). The CDR3 sequence is 13 residues long. The V end was cut by 0 bases, the J end by 13 bases, with 15 bases between. CDR1 MNHNY and CDR2 SVGAGI come from the germline V gene (reference sequence). The chain's CDR3 is CASSYSRGGISTF. The CDR3, as DNA: TGTGCCAGCAGTTACTCGAGGGGAGGAATCTCCACCTTC.